This TCR beta chain comes out of a study of blood T cell repertoires in COVID-19. Study summary: The analysed material was cDNA or gDNA that came from T cells, B-cell-depleted T cells, or PBMCs.

As originally analysed: From reference gene primer amplification, estimates of nucleated cell counts were derived. The data were produced by immunoSEQ multiplex PCR, yet TCRdb's version contains in-frame clones alone and is incomplete. V, J and clone size reflect that table, while D and trimming were determined from the DNA. The sample has 100,000 to 150,000 clones; approximately 90% are singletons. Germline CDR1 reads SEHNR; CDR2 reads FQNEAQ (reference sequence). J was trimmed by 4 bases and V by 4 bases; bases with no gene match: 3. The CDR3 consists of 13 residues. Sample: peripheral blood. The V gene is TRBV7-9, the J gene TRBJ1-2; 7 bases agree with TRBD1. The origin of this receptor is a woman aged 80 or over with acute or convalescent COVID-19. In DNA form, the CDR3 reads TGTGCCAGCAGCTCCCGGACAGGCTATGGCTACACCTTC. It yields the protein CASSSRTGYGYTF.